This is a list of T cell receptor beta chains from one sample in a study of T cell repertoires in cytomegalovirus infection. The antigens these receptors bind are not known. TCRdb recomputed calls from the reads with MiXCR, one row per CDR3 protein. The sample contains approximately 81,000 distinct CDR3 sequences, roughly a quarter of which appear only once. The specimen comprised CD8+ T cells from cultured PBMCs, sampled from culture after CMV antigen stimulation. The receptors originated from a human donor in good health (CMV status not recorded). Some clones in this sample may be carry-over from other donors' samples. CDR3s leave out the opening cysteine and the closing phenylalanine or tryptophan. The order of the fields is J gene, clone size, V gene, CDR3 length, CDR3 protein. Only part of the rows carry a size: once, few, many, or a class if the clone is expanded.

TRBJ1-6,NA,TRBV27,15,ASSERQGKGYNSPLH
TRBJ1-2,few,TRBV4-3,14,ASSQERGGVYYGYT
TRBJ1-1,NA,TRBV5-6,17,ASSLRRGWGEGMNTEAF
TRBJ2-7,few,TRBV27,13,ASRVTGTPPKEQY
TRBJ2-7,many,TRBV7-2,12,ASSLTPGIYEQY
TRBJ2-5,NA,TRBV7-3,13,ASSSGGGIQETQY
TRBJ1-1,few,TRBV6-2/TRBV6-3,13,ASSISVGRRTEAF
TRBJ2-7,NA,TRBV18,15,ASSPLPPSGLNYEQY
TRBJ2-5,NA,TRBV5-1,9,ASSEGTLSF
TRBJ1-2,NA,TRBV4-3,12,ASSQGDRDSGYT
TRBJ1-2,NA,TRBV4-3,14,ASSQEEGAVNYGYT
TRBJ1-5,few,TRBV5-6,13,ASSFGGPRNQPQH
TRBJ2-5,NA,TRBV12-3/TRBV12-4,13,ASSPPTGGGETQY
TRBJ2-5,many,TRBV11-2,14,ASSLGLAGGKETQY
TRBJ2-2,NA,TRBV6-6,13,ASSRLAGGTGELF
TRBJ2-7,NA,TRBV4-1,15,ASSQAFHDGPSYEQY
TRBJ2-7,NA,TRBV6-2/TRBV6-3,13,ASSQRDRLSYEQY
TRBJ1-5,few,TRBV27,11,ASSIQGLEPQH
TRBJ1-2,few,TRBV28,15,ASSPGTGGILSYGYT
TRBJ2-2,NA,TRBV6-2/TRBV6-3,12,ASSPVVSTGELF
TRBJ1-1,NA,TRBV6-5,10,ASSANRAEAF
TRBJ1-1,many,TRBV28,12,ASSRTGGSTEAF
TRBJ1-5,NA,TRBV4-3,13,ASSQDDQPYQPQH
TRBJ1-2,NA,TRBV5-1,10,ASSLGGSGYT
TRBJ2-1,NA,TRBV6-2/TRBV6-3,13,ASSSSGTSYNEQF
TRBJ2-3,NA,TRBV6-2/TRBV6-3,12,ASSYSLNSDTQY
TRBJ2-3,NA,TRBV6-1,11,ASSRRGTDTQY
TRBJ2-7,NA,TRBV19,11,ASSIRTGVEQY
TRBJ2-7,NA,TRBV20-1,13,SARDLAESSYEQY
TRBJ2-1,few,TRBV3-1,13,ASSQAKGTNNEQF
TRBJ2-2,few,TRBV7-6,15,ASSTRDRGIGTGELF
TRBJ2-1,NA,TRBV15,13,ATSGTRDPANEQF
TRBJ2-7,NA,TRBV28,10,AGGDYSYEQY
TRBJ2-7,many,TRBV7-2,13,ASSLEGTGVYEQY
TRBJ1-1,NA,TRBV4-3,11,ASSPGGATEAF
TRBJ2-2,NA,TRBV7-6,14,ASSLTGASHTGELF
TRBJ2-3,many,TRBV6-1,10,ATERGLDTQY
TRBJ2-1,many,TRBV7-9,15,ASSPPMGGPSYNEQF
TRBJ2-3,NA,TRBV20-1,11,SARSGSTDTQY
TRBJ1-1,NA,TRBV6-2/TRBV6-3,12,ASSYSLRGTEAF
TRBJ1-1,NA,TRBV30,11,AWSDGMGTEAF
TRBJ2-5,few,TRBV27,10,ASSFSGRNQY
TRBJ2-3,many,TRBV20-1,18,SARDLLAGADWTSTDTQY
TRBJ2-5,NA,TRBV20-1,14,SARPGLAGGQETQY
TRBJ2-7,few,TRBV10-2,10,ASSDGIDEQY